This TCR beta chain came from a study of beta chain features in type 1 diabetes. Germline-derived CDR1 and CDR2 are SGDLS and YYNGEE. V shed 4 bases, J shed 0 bases, and the junction held 3 bases outside the gene matches. The CDR3 is made up of 15 amino acids. TCRB transcripts that were expressed got sequenced, as all of the isolated RNA had been reverse transcribed. TCRdb keeps only in-frame clones here, not all; method: immunoSEQ multiplex PCR. The repertoire holds about 140,000 clones, with 9% to 10% as singletons. V and J are TRBV9 and TRBJ2-3; 9 nucleotides line up with TRBD2. This clonotype originated in a middle-aged woman in good health. What was sequenced was central memory CD4+ T cells from blood. The chain's CDR3 is CASSSGLASTDTQYF. The CDR3 region has the DNA TGTGCCAGCAGCTCTGGACTAGCGAGCACAGATACGCAGTATTTT.